This entry concerns a single TCR beta chain. Its cognate antigen is unknown. With constant-segment primers, 5'RACE yielded cDNA libraries of TCR alpha and TCR beta that carried sample barcodes and UMIs. TCRdb re-analysed the 5' RACE reads in MiXCR, keeping a single row per CDR3 protein. The table includes some 320,000 distinct CDR3 sequences, 14% detected once. The data derive from a study of T-cell memory formation after mild COVID-19. V was pared by 6 bases and J by 4 bases, with 16 bases of the junction left unmatched. Germline CDR1 is MNHEY and CDR2 is SVGAGI. This CDR3 has 19 amino acids. Study findings and constraints: A second wave of clones peaked on day 37, and their SARS-CoV-2 specificity went unconfirmed. Within pre-infection memory, some responding clones were found, suggesting cross-reactive memory joined. Mainly in CM and EM were contracting CD4+ clones; CD8+ were in EMRA.

This clonotype was sampled from a man younger than 35 who had mild COVID-19 (a few samples of this study predate the infection). Cell type and time point are not known. The chain carries TRBV6-5 and TRBJ2-1; 12 bases line up with TRBD2. Material: PBMCs or a T cell subset sorted from them (not recorded which). The CDR3 is CASSRNGAPSGGVYNEQFF. DNA of the CDR3: TGTGCCAGCAGCCGTAATGGGGCCCCTAGCGGGGGGGTGTACAATGAGCAGTTCTTC.